The next 30 T cell receptor beta chains were all read from a single sample in a study of blood T cell repertoires in COVID-19. Sequencing was performed with immunoSEQ multiplex PCR; in TCRdb, only in-frame clones are kept and a portion is missing. The profile shows under 150,000 clones, 88% of them singletons. Material: peripheral blood. These receptors were obtained from a woman in her 70s who had recovered from COVID-19.

The chain couples TRBV12-3 or TRBV12-4 to TRBJ2-2, with D unresolved. The CDR3 covers 13 residues. Trimming removed 6 bases at V and 4 bases at J, with 9 bases between. The CDR3 spells CASSDLGTGELFF. The CDR3 coding sequence is TGTGCCAGCAGCGATCTCGGCACCGGGGAGCTGTTTTTT.

The CDR3 nucleotides read TGTGCCAGCAGCACTCGACAGGGGGGCACTGAAGCTTTCTTT. It specifies CASSTRQGGTEAFF. The gene calls are TRBV11-2 and TRBJ1-1, with 9 bases that match TRBD1. This CDR3 comprises 14 residues. The ends lost 5 bases at V and 4 bases at J; junction bases unmatched: 5. Germline CDR1 is SGHAT and CDR2 is FQNNGV.

The CDR3 DNA reads TGTGCCAGCAGCGGAAGGGAGAAAGAGACCCAGTACTTC. This encodes CASSGREKETQYF. The rearrangement links TRBV14 to TRBJ2-5; TRBD2 might be the D (5 bases). The CDR3 length is 13 residues. Germline V lookup: CDR1 SGHDN, CDR2 FVKESK. Between the trimmed V and J ends, which lost 5 bases and 3 bases, there was a span of 10 bases. Full variable domain (outside the CDR3, taken from reference TRBV14 and TRBJ2-5): EAGVTQFPSHSVIEKGQTVTLRCDPISGHDNLYWYRRVMGKEIKFLLHFVKESKQDESGMPNNRFLAERTGGTYSTLKVQPAELEDSGVYFCASSGREKETQYFGPGTRLLVL.

The rearrangement uses TRBV5-5 and TRBJ2-1; D is unclear. Germline V gene data show CDR1 as SGHKS and CDR2 as YYEKEE (reference sequence). This CDR3 is 11 amino acids long. V was pared by 2 bases and J by 8 bases, with 5 bases between. As DNA, the CDR3 is TGTGCCAGCAGCTTTTTCGATGAGCAGTTCTTC. Its translation is CASSFFDEQFF.

The V call is TRBV27, the J call TRBJ2-3; 10 bases map to TRBD2. This CDR3 region has 15 residues. The germline gives CDR1 MNHEY, CDR2 SMNVEV (reference sequence). The ends lost 5 bases at V and 8 bases at J; junction bases unmatched: 10. In DNA form, the CDR3 reads TGTGCCAGCAGTCCCCCGGGACTAGCGTTTCTTACGCAGTATTTT. It translates to CASSPPGLAFLTQYF.

CDR3 bases: TGTGCCAGCAGCTTAACGTCCGGGGGAACCTACGAGCAGTACTTC. It encodes CASSLTSGGTYEQYF. This sequence joins TRBV7-3 and TRBJ2-7; D may be TRBD2 (6 bases). Trimming took 0 bases from V and 2 from J, leaving 11 bases between them. The germline gives CDR1 SGHTA, CDR2 FQGTGA. The CDR3 covers 15 residues.

This clone came up a few times. The genes are TRBV11-2 and TRBJ2-1; 9 bases are shared with TRBD2. J lost 5 bases, V lost 5 bases, and 4 bases had no gene match. Germline CDR1 is SGHAT and CDR2 is FQNNGV. The CDR3 has 14 residues. The chain's CDR3 is CASSLGTSNNEQFF. In DNA form, the CDR3 reads TGTGCCAGCAGCCTAGGGACTAGCAACAATGAGCAGTTCTTC.

The chain carries TRBV4-1 and TRBJ1-4; D call uncertain. Germline V lookup: CDR1 MGHRA, CDR2 YSYEKL. The length of the CDR3 is 13 residues. The V and J ends lost 5 bases and 9 bases respectively, with 13 bases between them. The CDR3 reads CASSEPSLQKLFF. Written as DNA, the CDR3 is TGCGCCAGCAGCGAACCCTCACTGCAAAAACTGTTTTTT.

V gene TRBV3-1 (or the pseudogene TRBV3-2) combines with J gene TRBJ2-5; D remains ambiguous. This CDR3 spans 14 amino acids. Per the germline V gene, CDR1 is LGHDT and CDR2 is YNNKEL (reference sequence). Deletions cut 0 bases from V and 5 bases from J, with 10 bases between. CDR3 in DNA: TGTGCCAGCAGCCAAGATTTACGAGAGGAGACCCAGTACTTC. This gives the protein CASSQDLREETQYF.

In DNA, the CDR3 is TGTGCCAGCAGCAGTAGGGGGCGATCTAGCACAGATACGCAGTATTTT. It specifies CASSSRGRSSTDTQYF. J is TRBJ2-3 and V is TRBV7-9, with 7 bases matching TRBD1. The V gene end was trimmed by 5 bases and the J gene end by 0 bases; junction bases not matched to a gene: 8. Germline lookup yields CDR1 SEHNR and CDR2 FQNEAQ (reference sequence). The CDR3 is made up of 16 amino acids.

The chain joins TRBV2 to TRBJ2-2, with TRBD1 as a possible D gene (5 bases). The CDR3 consists of 15 residues. V was pared by 5 bases and J by 3 bases, with 13 bases between. Germline V lookup: CDR1 SNHLY, CDR2 FYNNEI. The CDR3: CASSPSRRDTGELFF. The DNA for the CDR3 is TGTGCCAGCAGTCCAAGCCGCAGGGACACCGGGGAGCTGTTTTTT.

The chain is built from TRBV6-5 and TRBJ2-7; D may be TRBD2 (5 bases). V lost 8 bases to trimming and J lost 7 bases, with 21 bases between them. Germline V gives CDR1 MNHEY, CDR2 SVGAGI. The CDR3 is 14 residues long. CDR3 loop: CASQLGVSMGEQYF. CDR3 coding DNA: TGTGCCAGCCAACTCGGGGTTTCAATGGGGGAGCAGTACTTC.

This clone was seen a single time. V usage is TRBV9 and J usage is TRBJ2-5; no reliable D call. The length of the CDR3 is 14 residues. Germline-derived CDR1 and CDR2 are SGDLS and YYNGEE. V was pared by 1 base and J by 0 bases, with 7 bases between. CDR3: CASSVTEYQETQYF. The CDR3 region has the DNA TGTGCCAGCAGCGTAACAGAGTACCAAGAGACCCAGTACTTC.

This chain uses TRBV29-1 with TRBJ2-1; D possibly corresponds to TRBD2 (6 bases). CDR1 and CDR2 (germline): SQVTM, ANQGSEA. CDR3 length: 10 residues. V lost 2 bases and J 15 bases, leaving 11 bases between the germline ends. CDR3 loop: CSVERRVRFF. The CDR3 nucleotides read TGCAGCGTTGAAAGGAGGGTACGGTTCTTC.

The genes are TRBV18 and TRBJ2-5, with a tentative D call TRBD2 (6 bases). CDR3 size: 14 residues. V gave up 0 bases and J gave up 7 bases, with 12 bases separating them. Germline CDR1 is KGHSH and CDR2 is LQKENI. CDR3: CASSPPLGRGTQYF. The DNA of the CDR3 is TGTGCCAGCTCACCACCTCTCGGGCGGGGGACCCAGTACTTC.

The chain recombines TRBV4-3 with TRBJ1-2; weak D call: TRBD1 (5 bases). The V and J ends lost 1 base and 5 bases respectively, with 8 bases between them. Per germline, CDR1 LGHNA and CDR2 YSLEER. The CDR3 contains 13 residues. CDR3 residues: CASSQADSYGYTF. CDR3 nucleotides: TGCGCCAGCAGCCAAGCCGACAGTTATGGCTACACCTTC.

The CDR3 region has the DNA TGTGCCAGCAGCTCACACAGGGGGAATGAAAAACTGTTTTTT. Translating gives CASSSHRGNEKLFF. V is TRBV11-2 and J is TRBJ1-4; 8 bases map to TRBD1. Looked up from germline, CDR1 is SGHAT and CDR2 is FQNNGV. J was trimmed by 5 bases and V by 4 bases; bases with no gene match: 3. The CDR3 has 14 amino acids.

The V call is TRBV5-6, the J call TRBJ2-7; TRBD1 is a possible D gene (8 bases). Trimming took 4 bases from V and 6 from J, leaving 29 bases between them. Germline V CDR1 and CDR2: SGHDT, YYEEEE. The CDR3 has 18 residues. In nucleotides, the CDR3 is TGTGCCAGCAGCGGCAGGGGGCGGGGGCCCTCCTCCTACGGCGAGCAGTACTTC. Protein: CASSGRGRGPSSYGEQYF.

The chain has TRBV25-1 and TRBJ2-7, with unresolved D. The V gene lost 5 bases and the J gene lost 6 bases, with 17 bases spanning the gap. The CDR3 loop spans 14 amino acids. The germline CDR1 and CDR2 sequences are MGHDK and SYGVNS. CDR3 sequence reads: CASSSPRGLGEQYF. In nucleotides, the CDR3 is TGTGCCAGCAGTTCACCAAGAGGATTAGGCGAGCAGTACTTC.

The table lists this clone with a few counts. A junction end diverges from the germline sequence, so it may reflect a read error. This chain links TRBV6-1 with TRBJ2-4; TRBD1 aligns across 7 bases. The CDR3 is 12 residues long. CDR1 is MNHNS and CDR2 is SASEGT in the germline V gene. The DNA of the CDR3 is TGTGCCAGCAGTGAACCGGACAGGCGCCCCCACTTC. Its translation is CASSEPDRRPHF.

V gene TRBV6-6 combines with J gene TRBJ1-4, with unresolved D. The germline V gene encodes CDR1 MNHNY and CDR2 SVGAGI (reference sequence). This CDR3 has 15 amino acids. Between the trimmed V and J ends, which lost 6 bases and 5 bases, there was a span of 16 bases. CDR3 sequence: CASRAVGLWNEKLFF. Here the CDR3 DNA reads TGTGCCAGCAGAGCCGTCGGGTTATGGAATGAAAAACTGTTTTTT.

This clone was counted once. The chain carries TRBV3-1 (or the pseudogene TRBV3-2) and TRBJ1-2, with no clear D. The V end lost 8 bases, the J end lost 5 bases, and 21 bases lay between the germline ends. Germline values: CDR1 LGHDT, CDR2 YNNKEL (reference sequence). This CDR3 has 15 amino acids. The CDR3 reads CASSEWARAGYGYTF. CDR3 nucleotides: TGTGCCAGCTCCGAGTGGGCCCGCGCAGGATATGGCTACACCTTC.

The genes are TRBV19 and TRBJ2-3, with 8 bases aligning to TRBD1. In germline, CDR1 is LNHDA, CDR2 SQIVND (reference sequence). The ends lost 8 bases at V and 0 bases at J; junction bases unmatched: 7. This CDR3 contains 15 residues. CDR3 sequence: CASGRTGSSTDTQYF. CDR3 DNA: TGTGCCAGTGGCCGGACAGGGTCTAGCACAGATACGCAGTATTTT. The full variable domain, in which reference TRBV19 and TRBJ2-3 provide the parts outside the CDR3, is DGGITQSPKYLFRKEGQNVTLSCEQNLNHDAMYWYRQDPGQGLRLIYYSQIVNDFQKGDIAEGYSVSREKKESFPLTVTSAQKNPTAFYLCASGRTGSSTDTQYFGPGTRLTVL.

This chain uses TRBV9 with TRBJ1-4; 8 nucleotides agree with TRBD1. V trimming: 4 bases; J trimming: 3 bases; junction bases outside the gene matches: 5. This CDR3 spans 15 amino acids. Germline values: CDR1 SGDLS, CDR2 YYNGEE. CDR3 amino acids: CASSTQQGANEKLFF. CDR3 in DNA: TGTGCCAGCAGCACCCAACAGGGGGCTAATGAAAAACTGTTTTTT.

The chain combines TRBV3-1 (or the pseudogene TRBV3-2) with TRBJ1-2; D might be TRBD1 (6 bases). The CDR3 consists of 17 residues. The V and J ends lost 5 bases and 6 bases respectively, with 25 bases between them. Germline assignment: CDR1 LGHDT and CDR2 YNNKEL (reference sequence). The CDR3 reads CASSTPREGDDLDGYTF. CDR3 sequence (DNA): TGTGCCAGCAGCACACCCCGAGAGGGGGACGATCTTGATGGCTACACCTTC.

This sequence joins TRBV28 and TRBJ2-7, with 9 bases lining up with TRBD2. V lost 2 bases, J lost 3 bases, and 8 bases stayed unmatched. There are 16 residues in the CDR3. Germline CDR1 MDHEN, CDR2 SYDVKM. CDR3 protein: CASSLGLAGWLYEQYF. The CDR3 nucleotides read TGTGCCAGCAGTTTAGGGCTAGCGGGGTGGCTCTACGAGCAGTACTTC.

The chain carries TRBV30 and TRBJ1-2, with 7 nucleotides matching TRBD1. V lost 2 bases to trimming and J lost 10 bases; unmatched junction nucleotides: 10. Looked up from germline, CDR1 is GTSNPN and CDR2 is SVGIG (reference sequence). CDR3 size: 13 residues. The CDR3 DNA reads TGTGCCTGGAGTCAAGACAGGGAACTTCCCTACACCTTC. It yields the protein CAWSQDRELPYTF.

V gene TRBV27 combines with J gene TRBJ2-2, with 7 bases matching TRBD2. CDR1 and CDR2 (germline): MNHEY, SMNVEV (reference sequence). The CDR3 contains 15 residues. J lost 4 bases, V lost 3 bases, and 5 bases had no gene match. The chain's CDR3 is CASSLWTRGTGELFF. CDR3 bases: TGTGCCAGCAGTTTGTGGACTAGGGGCACCGGGGAGCTGTTTTTT.

The chain carries TRBV7-2 and TRBJ2-7, with D tentatively TRBD1 (6 bases). CDR1 SGHTA and CDR2 FQGNSA come from the germline V gene. This CDR3 comprises 14 residues. Trimming cost V 5 bases and J 0 bases, with 11 bases left between them. The CDR3 protein is CASSARQDSYEQYF. Written as DNA, the CDR3 is TGTGCCAGCAGCGCCCGACAGGACTCCTACGAGCAGTACTTC.

This clone was recorded only once. This chain joins TRBV5-1 and TRBJ2-7; TRBD1 aligns across 7 bases. Germline values: CDR1 SGHRS, CDR2 YFSETQ. After removal of 3 bases from V and 3 bases from J, the junction contained 12 bases not matched to a gene. The CDR3 has 16 amino acids. The CDR3 loop reads CASSSGNRGLHYEQYF. In nucleotides, the CDR3 is TGCGCCAGCAGCTCGGGGAACAGGGGCCTCCACTACGAGCAGTACTTC.